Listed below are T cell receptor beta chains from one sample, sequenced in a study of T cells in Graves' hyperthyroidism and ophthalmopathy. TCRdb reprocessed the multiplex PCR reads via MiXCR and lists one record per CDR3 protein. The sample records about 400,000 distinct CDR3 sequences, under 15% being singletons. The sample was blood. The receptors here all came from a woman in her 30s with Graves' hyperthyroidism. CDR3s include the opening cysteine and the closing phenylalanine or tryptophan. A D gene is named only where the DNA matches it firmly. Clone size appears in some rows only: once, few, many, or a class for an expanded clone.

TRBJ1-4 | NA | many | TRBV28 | TGTGCCAGCAGTTTGGGAGGGCGTGAAAAACTGTTTTTT | CASSLGGREKLFF
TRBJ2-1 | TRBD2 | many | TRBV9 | TGTGCCAGCAGCGTAGTAGGTAGCGGGAGTTTCAATGAGCAGTTCTTC | CASSVVGSGSFNEQFF
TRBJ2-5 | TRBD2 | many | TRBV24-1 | TGTGCCACCAGTGATGCGACTAGCCTCCAAGAGACCCAGTACTTC | CATSDATSLQETQYF
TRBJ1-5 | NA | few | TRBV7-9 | TGTGCCAGCAGCTTAGGCTCAGTCGATCAGCCCCAGCATTTT | CASSLGSVDQPQHF
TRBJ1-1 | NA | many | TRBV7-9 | TGTGCCAGCAGCCCCCGGGACACGGTGAACACTGAAGCTTTCTTT | CASSPRDTVNTEAFF
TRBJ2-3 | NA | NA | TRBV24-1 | TGTGCCACCAGTTATGGGGGCGGGCAGACAGATACGCAGTATTTT | CATSYGGGQTDTQYF
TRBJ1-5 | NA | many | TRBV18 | TGTGCCAGCTCACCACAGGGGGGGAGCAATCAGCCCCAGCATTTT | CASSPQGGSNQPQHF
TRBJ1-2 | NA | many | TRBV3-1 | TGTGCCAGCAGCCAAGATTCTGCAGGGACGGGCGGCTACACCTTC | CASSQDSAGTGGYTF
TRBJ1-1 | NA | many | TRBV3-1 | TGTGCCAGCAGCCAAGAGTCGGGGACTGAAGCTTTCTTT | CASSQESGTEAFF
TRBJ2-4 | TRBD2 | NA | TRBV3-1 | TGTGCCAGCAGTCAATCACACGGGACTAGCTGGGGGTTGGCCAAAAACATTCAGTACTTC | CASSQSHGTSWGLAKNIQYF
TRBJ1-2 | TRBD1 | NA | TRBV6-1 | TGTGCGGGACAGGGGGGGTATGGCTACACCTTC | CAGQGGYGYTF
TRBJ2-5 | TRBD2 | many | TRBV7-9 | TGTGCCAGCAGCTTATTGACTAGCGGAGGGTATCAAGAGACCCAGTACTTC | CASSLLTSGGYQETQYF
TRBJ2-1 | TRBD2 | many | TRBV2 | TGTGCCAGCAGTGTTGAGGGACTAGCGGCGCCTGAGCAGTTCTTC | CASSVEGLAAPEQFF
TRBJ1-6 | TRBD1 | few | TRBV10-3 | TGTGCCGCCGGGCAGGGGGCGCTAGGGAATTCACCCCTCCACTTT | CAAGQGALGNSPLHF
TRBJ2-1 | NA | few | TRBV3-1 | TGTGCCAGCAGCCAAGGTCGTATAGGGTTAGGGAATGAGCAGTTCTTC | CASSQGRIGLGNEQFF
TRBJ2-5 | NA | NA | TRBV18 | TGTGCCAGCTCACCCCTCCGGGCAGAAGGGACCCAGTACTTC | CASSPLRAEGTQYF
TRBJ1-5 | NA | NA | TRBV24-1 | TGTGCCACCAGTGACCCCGACGGTAGCAATCAGCCCCAGCATTTT | CATSDPDGSNQPQHF
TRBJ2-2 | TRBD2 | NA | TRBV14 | TGTGCCAGCAGCCCGGGGGGGGCCACCGGGGAGCTGTTTTTT | CASSPGGATGELFF
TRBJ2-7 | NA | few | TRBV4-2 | TGTGCCAGCAGCCAAGACCGGGCCGCGAACGAGTACGAGCAGTACTTC | CASSQDRAANEYEQYF
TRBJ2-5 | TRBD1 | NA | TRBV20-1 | TGCAGTGCTGCCGGACAGGGGTACCAAGAGACCCAGTACTTC | CSAAGQGYQETQYF
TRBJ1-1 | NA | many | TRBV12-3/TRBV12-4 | TGTGCCAGCATTCAGCACAATCGGGGTGAAGCTTTCTTT | CASIQHNRGEAFF
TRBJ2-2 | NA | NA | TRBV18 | TGTGCCAGCTCACCACCGGACCTTTACGCCGGGGAGCTGTTTTTT | CASSPPDLYAGELFF
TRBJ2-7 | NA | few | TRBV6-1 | TGTGCCAGCAGGACAGCTAGGGGAAATTACGAGCAGTACTTC | CASRTARGNYEQYF
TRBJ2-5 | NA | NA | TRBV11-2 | TGTGCCAGCCAACAAGGGGGGAGACAAGAGACCCAGTACTTC | CASQQGGRQETQYF
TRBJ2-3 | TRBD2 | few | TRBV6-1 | TGTGCCAGCAGCCCGGGGAGCGGGAACACAGATACGCAGTATTTT | CASSPGSGNTDTQYF
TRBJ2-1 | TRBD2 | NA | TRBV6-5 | TGTGCCAGCAGTTACTCACCGGGACTAGCGGGAGAGCAGTTCTTC | CASSYSPGLAGEQFF
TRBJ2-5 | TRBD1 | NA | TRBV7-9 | TGTGCCAGCAGCTTAGGGCCCGCCGGGGACAGGGCAATAACCCAGTACTTC | CASSLGPAGDRAITQYF